A single sample gave rise to the 29 T cell receptor beta chains below, sequenced in a study of blood T cells in healthy people across ages. It was with a sample-barcoded 5' primer and a J-beta primer mix that a second PCR of roughly 6 to 11 cycles was run. From the 5' RACE reads, TCRdb called clonotypes with MiXCR, one entry per CDR3 protein. This table has 600,000 to 650,000 distinct CDR3 sequences, roughly 50% appearing once. Input material: blood. The receptors here all came from a man between 60 and 70 years old in good health.

The rearrangement links TRBV29-1 to TRBJ1-3; D is ambiguous. Trimming stripped 4 bases from V and 4 bases from J, with 5 bases between. This CDR3 is 11 amino acids long. Germline loops: CDR1 SQVTM, CDR2 ANQGSEA. CDR3 DNA sequence: TGCAGCGTTGCCCAGGGAAACACCATATATTTT. It translates to CSVAQGNTIYF.

The V gene is TRBV9, the J gene TRBJ2-2; possibly TRBD1 or TRBD2 for D (5 bases each). V shed 0 bases and J shed 3 bases, with 9 bases lying between them. The germline V gene encodes CDR1 SGDLS and CDR2 YYNGEE. This CDR3 has 15 residues. CDR3 loop: CASSVVGTDTGELFF. The CDR3 DNA sequence: TGTGCCAGCAGCGTAGTCGGGACGGACACCGGGGAGCTGTTTTTT.

This chain links TRBV19 with TRBJ2-5; 7 bases match TRBD1. Germline lookup yields CDR1 LNHDA and CDR2 SQIVND (reference sequence). The CDR3 extends over 14 amino acids. V trimming: 6 bases; J trimming: 11 bases; junction bases outside the gene matches: 15. CDR3 loop: CASSSDRLRGEQYF. The CDR3 region has the DNA TGTGCCAGTAGCTCGGACAGGCTCAGAGGGGAGCAGTACTTC.

The V call is TRBV5-6, the J call TRBJ2-1, with 10 nucleotides matching TRBD1. Germline values: CDR1 SGHDT, CDR2 YYEEEE. The CDR3 totals 14 residues. V gave up 4 bases and J gave up 8 bases; unmatched junction bases: 6. The CDR3 reads CASSVRTGGHEQFF. The CDR3 DNA follows: TGTGCCAGCAGCGTACGGACAGGGGGGCATGAGCAGTTCTTC.

This clonotype was recorded a few times. This CDR3 is CSATHGGDGETQYF. CDR3 in DNA: TGCAGTGCCACTCACGGGGGCGATGGGGAGACCCAGTACTTC. The V call is TRBV20-1, the J call TRBJ2-5; D tentatively fits TRBD1 or TRBD2 (6 bases each). The CDR3 spans 14 residues. Trimming stripped 6 bases from V and 5 bases from J, with 19 bases between. Germline V gene data show CDR1 as DFQATT and CDR2 as SNEGSKA (reference sequence).

The chain couples TRBV15 to TRBJ2-5; 7 nucleotides agree with TRBD1. Trimming at V came to 1 base and at J to 4 bases, leaving 6 bases not matched to a gene. Germline lookup yields CDR1 LNHNV and CDR2 YYDKDF (reference sequence). There are 15 residues in the CDR3. The CDR3 DNA sequence: TGTGCCACCAGCAGAGCGACAGGGAACGCAGAGACCCAGTACTTC. It yields the protein CATSRATGNAETQYF.

This clonotype was recorded at least ten times. This chain joins TRBV3-1 and TRBJ2-5; 7 bases are shared with TRBD2. V gave up 3 bases and J gave up 0 bases; unmatched junction bases: 10. This CDR3 region has 17 residues. In germline, CDR1 is LGHDT, CDR2 YNNKEL (reference sequence). Written as DNA, the CDR3 is TGTGCCAGCAGCCATCCCCTTGGGGCGGGGGACCAAGAGACCCAGTACTTC. It translates to CASSHPLGAGDQETQYF.

The chain couples TRBV3-1 to TRBJ2-4, with D perhaps matching TRBD1 (6 bases). Germline CDR1 is LGHDT and CDR2 is YNNKEL (reference sequence). V was pared by 4 bases and J by 1 base, with 17 bases between. The CDR3 spans 17 residues. The CDR3 nucleotides are TGTGCCAGCAGCCCAATGGACAGCCCGGCTGCCAAAAACATTCAGTACTTC. Protein sequence: CASSPMDSPAAKNIQYF.

The sample holds one count of this clonotype. The chain is built from TRBV5-1 and TRBJ1-1, with D hard to call. Germline V gene data show CDR1 as SGHRS and CDR2 as YFSETQ. CDR3 length equals 14 residues. The ends were cut back, 3 bases at V and 1 base at J, with 10 bases in the middle. The CDR3: CASSSQLGNTEAFF. The CDR3 nucleotides are TGCGCCAGCAGCTCCCAACTTGGGAACACTGAAGCTTTCTTT.

This clonotype was detected only a few times. J is TRBJ1-2 and V is TRBV20-1, with D possibly matching TRBD1 (6 bases). Germline V gene lookup returns CDR1 DFQATT and CDR2 SNEGSKA (reference sequence). Between the trimmed V and J ends, which lost 0 bases and 2 bases, there was a span of 10 bases. The CDR3 covers 14 residues. The CDR3 is CSARDEQGNYGYTF. CDR3 DNA sequence: TGCAGTGCTAGAGACGAGCAGGGGAACTATGGCTACACCTTC.

Points on this clonotype: The junction and the germline gene differ at one end; a read error may be behind it. This sequence joins TRBV5-1 and TRBJ2-1; 7 bases align to TRBD1. This CDR3 region has 16 residues. Germline V CDR1 and CDR2: SGHRS, YFSETQ. For the CDR3, the DNA is TGCGCCGGCAGCCCCCAATCCACCGGGACAGACAATGAGCAGTTCTTC. It yields the protein CAGSPQSTGTDNEQFF.

V gene TRBV9 combines with J gene TRBJ2-3; TRBD2 agrees at 8 bases. J gave up 5 bases and V 0 bases, and 8 bases lay outside the gene matches. CDR1 SGDLS and CDR2 YYNGEE come from the germline V gene. The CDR3 sequence is 16 residues long. CDR3 nucleotides: TGTGCCAGCAGCGTAGATCCGGGGGGGCCGAAAGATACGCAGTATTTT. This encodes CASSVDPGGPKDTQYF. The whole variable domain, filled in from reference TRBV9 and TRBJ2-3, reads DSGVTQTPKHLITATGQRVTLRCSPRSGDLSVYWYQQSLDQGLQFLIQYYNGEERAKGNILERFSAQQFPDLHSELNLSSLELGDSALYFCASSVDPGGPKDTQYFGPGTRLTVL.

This clonotype was found a few times. This sequence joins TRBV3-1 and TRBJ2-1; 10 bases line up with TRBD2. V shed 6 bases, J shed 8 bases, and the junction held 10 bases outside the gene matches. CDR1 and CDR2 (germline): LGHDT, YNNKEL (reference sequence). The CDR3 totals 15 residues. In DNA form, the CDR3 reads TGTGCCAGCAGTCTAGCGGGGGCCGGCCCGCATGAGCAGTTCTTC. Translating gives CASSLAGAGPHEQFF.

The chain links TRBV5-1 to TRBJ1-6; TRBD1 aligns across 7 bases. Germline V gene sequence: CDR1 SGHRS, CDR2 YFSETQ. The CDR3 length is 16 residues. The V segment lost 3 bases and the J segment 9 bases; nucleotides outside the gene matches: 12. The CDR3 is CASSYGQEARSSPLHF. In DNA, the CDR3 is TGCGCCAGCAGCTACGGACAGGAGGCGAGGAGTTCACCCCTCCACTTT.

The chain is built from TRBV18 and TRBJ1-1; D is perhaps TRBD1 (6 bases). This CDR3 is built from 13 residues. Trimming left V 3 bases short and J 8 bases short, with 13 bases between. The V gene's germline CDR1 is KGHSH and CDR2 LQKENI. CDR3 nucleotides: TGTGCCAGCTCACCGGGGGCTCAGGGGGAAGCTTTCTTT. It translates to CASSPGAQGEAFF.

This clonotype has just a few counts. V usage is TRBV20-1 and J usage is TRBJ1-2; TRBD1 matches at 8 bases. Germline V gene sequence: CDR1 DFQATT, CDR2 SNEGSKA (reference sequence). The ends lost 5 bases at V and 2 bases at J; junction bases unmatched: 1. This CDR3 spans 12 amino acids. CDR3: CSAGTGNYGYTF. The CDR3 nucleotides read TGCAGTGCTGGGACAGGCAACTATGGCTACACCTTC.

This clonotype was counted between two and nine times. The chain combines TRBV20-1 with TRBJ1-2; D is undetermined. CDR3 length: 12 amino acids. V was clipped by 3 bases and J by 3 bases, with 8 bases between them. Germline V gene lookup returns CDR1 DFQATT and CDR2 SNEGSKA (reference sequence). The CDR3 bases are TGCAGTGCTAGCCGACCTGACTATGGCTACACCTTC. This codes for CSASRPDYGYTF.

This clonotype was counted between two and nine times. The chain joins TRBV25-1 to TRBJ2-5, with TRBD2 matching over 7 bases. V was clipped by 3 bases and J by 4 bases; unmatched bases: 8. The germline V gene encodes CDR1 MGHDK and CDR2 SYGVNS. CDR3 length: 15 residues. CDR3 sequence (DNA): TGTGCCAGCAGTGAGGCGGGAGCGGGACTAGAGACCCAGTACTTC. Translated, it gives CASSEAGAGLETQYF.

This clonotype was detected a few times. The chain joins TRBV7-2 to TRBJ1-5, with a possible D match to TRBD1 (6 bases). Germline-derived CDR1 and CDR2 are SGHTA and FQGNSA. The CDR3 runs to 15 residues. Trimming stripped 5 bases from V and 6 bases from J, with 17 bases between. The CDR3 nucleotides are TGTGCCAGCAGCCCGGGGGCGAGGGTGGGTCAGCCCCAGCATTTT. Its translation: CASSPGARVGQPQHF.

J is TRBJ2-2 and V is TRBV28; D may be TRBD2 (5 bases). Trimming took 6 bases from V and 4 from J, leaving 12 bases between them. This CDR3 is built from 14 residues. CDR1 MDHEN and CDR2 SYDVKM come from the germline V gene. CDR3 in DNA: TGTGCCAGCAGCCGGGATCAGAGCACCGGGGAGCTGTTTTTT. This encodes CASSRDQSTGELFF.

As regards this clonotype: One end of the junction varies from germline; a read error may be responsible. The chain couples TRBV12-3 or TRBV12-4 to TRBJ2-3; 7 nucleotides align to TRBD2. The CDR3 runs 13 residues. The CDR3 sequence is CASSLGEGDAQYF. The DNA of the CDR3 is TGTGCCAGCAGTTTGGGGGAGGGAGATGCGCAGTATTTT.

The DNA for the CDR3 is TGCAGCGTTGAACGGACGGGCTATGGCTACACCTTC. This sequence encodes CSVERTGYGYTF. V and J are TRBV29-1 and TRBJ1-2, with D uncertain. V dropped 2 bases and J dropped 4 bases, with 8 bases sitting between them. This CDR3 is 12 amino acids long. Germline CDR1 and CDR2: SQVTM and ANQGSEA. Full variable domain (outside the CDR3, taken from reference TRBV29-1 and TRBJ1-2): SAVISQKPSRDICQRGTSLTIQCQVDSQVTMMFWYRQQPGQSLTLIATANQGSEATYESGFVIDKFPISRPNLTFSTLTVSNMSPEDSSIYLCSVERTGYGYTFGSGTRLTVV.

The rearrangement uses TRBV21-1 and TRBJ2-5; no DNA check was done on the table's D call, TRBD1. TRBV21-1 is tagged as a pseudogene. The CDR3 has 18 residues. The CDR3, as DNA: TGTGCCAGCAGCAAGAATTACTTGGACAGGGCCCCGGCAGAGACCCAGTACTTC. Protein sequence: CASSKNYLDRAPAETQYF.

The rearrangement links TRBV7-2 to TRBJ2-3; weak D call: TRBD1 (6 bases). This CDR3 spans 14 amino acids. Trimming took off 4 bases at V and 6 bases at J, with 14 bases between the two ends. Per germline, CDR1 SGHTA and CDR2 FQGNSA. CDR3 coding DNA: TGTGCCAGCAGCTCCCCAGGGGCCTCGGATACGCAGTATTTT. It is translated as CASSSPGASDTQYF. The full variable domain, its missing parts supplied by reference TRBV7-2 and TRBJ2-3, is GAGVSQSPSNKVTEKGKDVELRCDPISGHTALYWYRQSLGQGLEFLIYFQGNSAPDKSGLPSDRFSAERTGGSVSTLTIQRTQQEDSAVYLCASSSPGASDTQYFGPGTRLTVL.

J is TRBJ2-5 and V is TRBV9, with TRBD2 matching over 14 bases. The CDR3 loop spans 16 amino acids. J gave up 5 bases and V 0 bases, and 3 bases lay outside the gene matches. The V gene's germline CDR1 is SGDLS and CDR2 YYNGEE. CDR3 nucleotides: TGTGCCAGCAGCGTAGGACTAGCGGGGGGGAGTGAGACCCAGTACTTC. This gives the protein CASSVGLAGGSETQYF.

The chain joins TRBV5-1 to TRBJ2-2; 7 positions match TRBD2. The CDR3 runs 16 residues. J was trimmed by 2 bases and V by 4 bases; bases with no gene match: 8. Per the germline V gene, CDR1 is SGHRS and CDR2 is YFSETQ. The CDR3 is CASSRKRGENTGELFF. The CDR3 DNA sequence: TGCGCCAGCAGCCGAAAACGGGGGGAAAACACCGGGGAGCTGTTTTTT.

V and J are TRBV6-4 and TRBJ2-3; D is possibly TRBD2 (5 bases). The CDR3 loop spans 13 amino acids. Deletions cut 6 bases from V and 4 bases from J, with 11 bases between. Germline V CDR1 and CDR2: MRHNA, SNTAGT. The CDR3 DNA follows: TGTGCCAGCAGCCGGGAAGAAGCAGATACGCAGTATTTT. It encodes CASSREEADTQYF.

This clonotype was picked up a small number of times. The chain couples TRBV4-2 to TRBJ2-3; D remains ambiguous. Trimming cost V 1 base and J 2 bases, with 10 bases left between them. Germline V gene lookup returns CDR1 LGHNA and CDR2 YNFKEQ. The CDR3 loop spans 15 amino acids. The DNA of the CDR3 is TGTGCCAGCAGCCAAGGGAAGGCAAACACAGATACGCAGTATTTT. This encodes CASSQGKANTDTQYF.

This clonotype was counted between two and nine times. The rearrangement uses TRBV24-1 and TRBJ1-2; D perhaps matches TRBD1 (5 bases). The CDR3 runs 14 residues. V gave up 0 bases and J gave up 2 bases, with 6 bases separating them. Looked up from germline, CDR1 is KGHDR and CDR2 is SFDVKD. CDR3 region: CATSDLDRNYGYTF. The CDR3 coding sequence is TGTGCCACCAGTGATTTGGACAGAAACTATGGCTACACCTTC.